This T cell receptor beta chain was sequenced during a study of T cell responses to AZD1222 COVID-19 vaccine. Assay used: immunoSEQ multiplex PCR; TCRdb lists only in-frame clones, some missing. The table records about 46,000 clones, around 90% of them present only once. Worth noting for this clone: The antigen remains unidentified.

Germline loops: CDR1 MNHEY, CDR2 SMNVEV (reference sequence). The CDR3 sequence is 13 residues long. Regarding the study as a whole: Regions left unmutated in variants are reportedly the target of nearly half of spike-specific TCRs. Elevations in Spike-specific TCR breadth and depth followed administration of two AZD1222 doses. The study sampled repertoires only after the peak T cell response. Donors skewed white British and female; clonal diversity was possibly underestimated.

The starting material was peripheral blood, obtained 28 days after the second AZD1222 dose. This sequence was found in an adult who received the AZD1222 COVID-19 vaccine. The chain links TRBV27 to TRBJ1-4, with a possible D match to TRBD1 (5 bases). CDR3 sequence (DNA): TGTGCAACCTCGGAGGGGATGGGGGAAAAACTGTTTTTT. It encodes CATSEGMGEKLFF.